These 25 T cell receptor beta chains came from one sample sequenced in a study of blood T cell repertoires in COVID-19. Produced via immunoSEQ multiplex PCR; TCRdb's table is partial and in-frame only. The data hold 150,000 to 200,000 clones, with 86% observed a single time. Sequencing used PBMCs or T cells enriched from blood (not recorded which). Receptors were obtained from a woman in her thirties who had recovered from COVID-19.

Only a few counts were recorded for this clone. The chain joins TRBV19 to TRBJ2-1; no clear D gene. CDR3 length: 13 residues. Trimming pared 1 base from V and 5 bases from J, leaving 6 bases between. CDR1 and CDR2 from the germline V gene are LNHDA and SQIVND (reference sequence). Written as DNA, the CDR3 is TGTGCCAGTAGTATAGGCGAGAACAATGAGCAGTTCTTC. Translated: CASSIGENNEQFF. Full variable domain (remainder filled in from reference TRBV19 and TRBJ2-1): DGGITQSPKYLFRKEGQNVTLSCEQNLNHDAMYWYRQDPGQGLRLIYYSQIVNDFQKGDIAEGYSVSREKKESFPLTVTSAQKNPTAFYLCASSIGENNEQFFGPGTRLTVL.

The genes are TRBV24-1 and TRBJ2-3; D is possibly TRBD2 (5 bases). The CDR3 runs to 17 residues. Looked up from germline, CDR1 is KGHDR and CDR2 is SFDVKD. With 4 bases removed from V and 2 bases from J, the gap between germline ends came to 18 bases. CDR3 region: CATSDSQADYPTDTQYF. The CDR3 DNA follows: TGTGCCACCAGTGACTCCCAGGCTGACTATCCCACAGATACGCAGTATTTT.

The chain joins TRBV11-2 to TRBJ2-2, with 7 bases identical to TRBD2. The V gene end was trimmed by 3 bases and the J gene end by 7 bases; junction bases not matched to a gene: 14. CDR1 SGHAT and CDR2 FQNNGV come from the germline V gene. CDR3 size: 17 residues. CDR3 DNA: TGTGCCAGCAGCTTTTTCGGTGGGAGGGCCTATGACGGGGAGCTGTTTTTT. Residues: CASSFFGGRAYDGELFF. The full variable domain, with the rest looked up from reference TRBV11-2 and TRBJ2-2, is EAGVAQSPRYKIIEKRQSVAFWCNPISGHATLYWYQQILGQGPKLLIQFQNNGVVDDSQLPKDRFSAERLKGVDSTLKIQPAKLEDSAVYLCASSFFGGRAYDGELFFGEGSRLTVL.

CDR3 coding DNA: TGTGCCAGCAGTTTCGGGGGACAGGTTAACTATGGCTACACCTTC. The encoded protein is CASSFGGQVNYGYTF. This rearrangement joins TRBV27 to TRBJ1-2, with TRBD1 matching over 8 bases. The V segment lost 3 bases and the J segment 1 base; nucleotides outside the gene matches: 4. This CDR3 is 15 amino acids long. From germline, CDR1 is MNHEY and CDR2 SMNVEV (reference sequence).

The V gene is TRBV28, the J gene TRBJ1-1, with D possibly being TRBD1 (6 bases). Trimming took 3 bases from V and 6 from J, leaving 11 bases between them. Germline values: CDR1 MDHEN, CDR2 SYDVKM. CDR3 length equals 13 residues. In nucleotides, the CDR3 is TGTGCCAGCAGTTTCGTAGGGGGGGCTGAAGCTTTCTTT. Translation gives CASSFVGGAEAFF.

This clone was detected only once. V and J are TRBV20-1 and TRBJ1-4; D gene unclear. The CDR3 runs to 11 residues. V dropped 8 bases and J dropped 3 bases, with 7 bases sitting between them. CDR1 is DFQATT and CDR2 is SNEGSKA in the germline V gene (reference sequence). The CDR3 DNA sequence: TGCAGTACTATCTCTAATGAAAAACTGTTTTTT. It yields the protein CSTISNEKLFF.

The CDR3 coding sequence is TGTGCCAGCAGCTCGAAAAGGGGGCCGGTAGCCGGGGAGCTGTTTTTT. It codes for CASSSKRGPVAGELFF. The chain combines TRBV7-8 with TRBJ2-2, with 7 bases lining up with TRBD1. CDR1 and CDR2 (germline): SGHVS, FQNEAQ. Unmatched junction bases numbered 11, after V lost 4 bases and J lost 6 bases. This CDR3 is 16 amino acids long.

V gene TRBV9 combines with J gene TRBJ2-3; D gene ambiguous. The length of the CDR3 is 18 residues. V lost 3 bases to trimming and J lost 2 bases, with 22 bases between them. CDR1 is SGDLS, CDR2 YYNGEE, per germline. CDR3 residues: CASSDPVLDRSPTDTQYF. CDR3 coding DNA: TGTGCCAGCAGCGATCCCGTATTAGATCGGAGTCCCACAGATACGCAGTATTTT.

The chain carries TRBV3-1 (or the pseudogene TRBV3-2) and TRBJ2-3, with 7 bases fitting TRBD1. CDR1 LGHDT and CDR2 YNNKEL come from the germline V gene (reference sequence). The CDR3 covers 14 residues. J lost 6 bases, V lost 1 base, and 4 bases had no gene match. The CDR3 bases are TGTGCCAGCAGCCAAGTGGACAGGACCGATACGCAGTATTTT. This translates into CASSQVDRTDTQYF.

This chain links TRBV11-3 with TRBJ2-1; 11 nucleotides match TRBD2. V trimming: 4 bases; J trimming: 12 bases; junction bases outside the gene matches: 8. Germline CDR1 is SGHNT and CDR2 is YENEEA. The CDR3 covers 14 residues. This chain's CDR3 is CASSSLAGVVPQFF. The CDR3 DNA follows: TGTGCCAGCAGCTCACTAGCGGGAGTAGTCCCGCAGTTCTTC.

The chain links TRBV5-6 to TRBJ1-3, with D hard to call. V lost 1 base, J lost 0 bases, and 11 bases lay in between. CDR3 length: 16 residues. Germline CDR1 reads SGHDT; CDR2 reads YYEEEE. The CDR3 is CASSLTPRTSGNTIYF. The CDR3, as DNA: TGTGCCAGCAGCTTGACACCACGAACCTCTGGAAACACCATATATTTT.

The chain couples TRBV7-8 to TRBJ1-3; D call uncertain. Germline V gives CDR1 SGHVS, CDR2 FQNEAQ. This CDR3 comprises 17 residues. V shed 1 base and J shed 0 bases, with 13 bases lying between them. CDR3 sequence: CASSLGTSGTSGNTIYF. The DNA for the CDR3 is TGTGCCAGCAGCTTAGGAACTTCGGGAACCTCTGGAAACACCATATATTTT.

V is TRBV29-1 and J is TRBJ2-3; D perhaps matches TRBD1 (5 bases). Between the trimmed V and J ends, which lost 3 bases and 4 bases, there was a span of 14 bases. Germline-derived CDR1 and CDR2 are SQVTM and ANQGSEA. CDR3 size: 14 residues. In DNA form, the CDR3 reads TGCAGCGTTGAGGTGAGGCCCAGGGCAGATACGCAGTATTTT. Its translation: CSVEVRPRADTQYF.

The CDR3, as DNA: TGCGCCAGCAGCCGAACCCCCGCGGTCTATGGCTACACCTTC. Translation: CASSRTPAVYGYTF. V and J are TRBV5-1 and TRBJ1-2; D unresolved. V shed 4 bases and J shed 4 bases, with 14 bases lying between them. Germline loops: CDR1 SGHRS, CDR2 YFSETQ. The CDR3 length is 14 residues.

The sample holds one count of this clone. CDR3 DNA sequence: TGCGCCAGCAGCTTAGAACTAGCGGGAAACAATGAGCAGTTCTTC. This sequence encodes CASSLELAGNNEQFF. The chain recombines TRBV5-1 with TRBJ2-1, with TRBD2 matching over 10 bases. CDR1 is SGHRS, CDR2 YFSETQ, per germline. The length of the CDR3 is 15 residues. V gave up 2 bases and J gave up 5 bases; unmatched junction bases: 4.

DNA for the CDR3: TGTGCCAGCTCACCCGGGGGAATTCAATACTATGGCTACACCTTC. It specifies CASSPGGIQYYGYTF. This sequence joins TRBV18 and TRBJ1-2, with D possibly being TRBD1 (5 bases). The CDR3 has 15 amino acids. The V and J ends lost 3 bases and 3 bases respectively, with 14 bases between them. In germline, CDR1 is KGHSH, CDR2 LQKENI.

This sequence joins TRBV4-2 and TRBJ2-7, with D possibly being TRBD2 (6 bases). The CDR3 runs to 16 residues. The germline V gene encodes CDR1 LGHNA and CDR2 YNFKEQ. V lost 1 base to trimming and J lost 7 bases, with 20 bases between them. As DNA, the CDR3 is TGTGCCAGCAGCCAAGGGTCGGGAGTAGGAAAGGAAGAGCAGTACTTC. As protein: CASSQGSGVGKEEQYF.

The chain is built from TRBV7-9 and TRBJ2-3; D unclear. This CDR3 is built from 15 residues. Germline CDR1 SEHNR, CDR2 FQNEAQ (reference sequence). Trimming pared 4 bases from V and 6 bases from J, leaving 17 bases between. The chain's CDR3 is CASSSVAILTDTQYF. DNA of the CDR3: TGTGCCAGCAGCTCAGTCGCAATTTTAACGGATACGCAGTATTTT.

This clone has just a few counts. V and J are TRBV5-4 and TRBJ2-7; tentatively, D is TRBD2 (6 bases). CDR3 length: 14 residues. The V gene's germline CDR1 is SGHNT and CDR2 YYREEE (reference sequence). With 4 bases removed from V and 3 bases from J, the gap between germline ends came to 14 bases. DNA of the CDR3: TGTGCCAGCAGCCTGTGGGCTAGCGACTACGAGCAGTACTTC. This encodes CASSLWASDYEQYF.

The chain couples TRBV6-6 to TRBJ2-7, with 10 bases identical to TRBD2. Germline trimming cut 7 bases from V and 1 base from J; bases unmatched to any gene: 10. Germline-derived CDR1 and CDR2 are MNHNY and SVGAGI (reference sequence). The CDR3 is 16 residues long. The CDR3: CASTYGIAGGSYEQYF. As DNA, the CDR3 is TGTGCCAGCACCTACGGAATAGCGGGAGGTTCCTACGAGCAGTACTTC.

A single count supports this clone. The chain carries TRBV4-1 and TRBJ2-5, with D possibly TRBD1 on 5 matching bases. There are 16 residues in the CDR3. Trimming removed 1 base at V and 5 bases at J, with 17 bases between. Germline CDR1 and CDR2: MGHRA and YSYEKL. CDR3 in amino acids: CASSQGAQGVGETQYF. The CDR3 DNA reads TGCGCCAGCAGCCAAGGCGCGCAGGGTGTGGGGGAGACCCAGTACTTC.

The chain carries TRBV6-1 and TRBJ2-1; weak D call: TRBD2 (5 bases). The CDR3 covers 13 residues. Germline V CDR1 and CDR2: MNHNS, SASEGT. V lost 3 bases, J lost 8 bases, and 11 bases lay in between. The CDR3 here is CASSESSIYEQFF. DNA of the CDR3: TGTGCCAGCAGTGAGTCTAGCATCTATGAGCAGTTCTTC.

In DNA, the CDR3 is TGTGCCAGCAGCTTATCAGGGGCGAGGGGCTACACCTTC. It encodes CASSLSGARGYTF. The chain joins TRBV7-9 to TRBJ1-2, with D perhaps matching TRBD1 (6 bases). Per the germline V gene, CDR1 is SEHNR and CDR2 is FQNEAQ (reference sequence). Trimming removed 2 bases at V and 8 bases at J, with 12 bases between. The CDR3 is 13 amino acids. The full variable domain, rest sourced from reference TRBV7-9 and TRBJ1-2, is DTGVSQNPRHKITKRGQNVTFRCDPISEHNRLYWYRQTLGQGPEFLTYFQNEAQLEKSRLLSDRFSAERPKGSFSTLEIQRTEQGDSAMYLCASSLSGARGYTFGSGTRLTVV.

CDR3 coding DNA: TGTGCCAGCAGCTTAGCGTTTGGGGCGGATCCAGAGACCCAGTACTTC. It specifies CASSLAFGADPETQYF. This chain connects TRBV7-8 to TRBJ2-5; TRBD1 is a possible D gene (5 bases). This CDR3 contains 16 residues. Trimming pared 0 bases from V and 4 bases from J, leaving 15 bases between. Germline V gene sequence: CDR1 SGHVS, CDR2 FQNEAQ.

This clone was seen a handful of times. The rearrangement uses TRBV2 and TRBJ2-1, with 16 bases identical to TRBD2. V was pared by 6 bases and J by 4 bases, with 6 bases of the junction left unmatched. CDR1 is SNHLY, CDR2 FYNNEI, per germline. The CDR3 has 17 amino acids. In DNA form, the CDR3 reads TGTGCCAGCAGGGGGACTAGCGGGAGGGCCGCGTACAATGAGCAGTTCTTC. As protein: CASRGTSGRAAYNEQFF.